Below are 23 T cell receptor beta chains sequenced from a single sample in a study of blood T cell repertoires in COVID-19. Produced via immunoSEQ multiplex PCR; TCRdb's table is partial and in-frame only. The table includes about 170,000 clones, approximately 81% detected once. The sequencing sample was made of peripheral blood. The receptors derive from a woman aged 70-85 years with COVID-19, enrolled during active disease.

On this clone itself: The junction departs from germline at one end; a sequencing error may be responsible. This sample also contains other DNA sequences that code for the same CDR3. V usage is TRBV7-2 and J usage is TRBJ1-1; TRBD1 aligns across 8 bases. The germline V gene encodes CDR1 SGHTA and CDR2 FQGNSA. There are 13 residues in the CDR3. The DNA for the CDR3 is TGTGCCAGCAGCAGGACAGGGAACGCTGAAGCTTTCTTT. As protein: CASSRTGNAEAFF.

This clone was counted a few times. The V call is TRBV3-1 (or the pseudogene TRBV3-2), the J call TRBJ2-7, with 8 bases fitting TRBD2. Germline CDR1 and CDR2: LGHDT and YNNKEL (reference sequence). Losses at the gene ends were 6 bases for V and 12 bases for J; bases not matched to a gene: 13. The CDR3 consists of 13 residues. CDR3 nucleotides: TGTGCCAGCAGTGTTTCCGGGACTAGTAACTTGTACGTC. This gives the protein CASSVSGTSNLYV.

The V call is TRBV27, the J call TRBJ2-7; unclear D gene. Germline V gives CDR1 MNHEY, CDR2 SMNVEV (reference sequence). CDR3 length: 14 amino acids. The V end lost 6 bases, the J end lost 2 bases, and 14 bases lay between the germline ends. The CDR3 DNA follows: TGTGCCAGCAGCTCAGGCCCAACAGCCTACGAGCAGTACTTC. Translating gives CASSSGPTAYEQYF.

The DNA of the CDR3 is TGTGCCATCAATTCACTACACTCTGGAAACACCATATATTTT. This codes for CAINSLHSGNTIYF. The chain couples TRBV10-3 to TRBJ1-3; no firm D call. Germline-derived CDR1 and CDR2 are ENHRY and SYGVKD. The CDR3 consists of 14 residues. Trimming removed 7 bases from V and 0 bases from J, with 10 bases in between.

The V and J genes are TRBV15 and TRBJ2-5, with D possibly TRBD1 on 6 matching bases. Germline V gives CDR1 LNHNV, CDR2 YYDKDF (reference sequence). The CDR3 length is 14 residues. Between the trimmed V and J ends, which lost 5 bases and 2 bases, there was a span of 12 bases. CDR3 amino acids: CATSLRQGQETQYF. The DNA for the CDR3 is TGTGCCACCAGCCTAAGGCAGGGGCAAGAGACCCAGTACTTC.

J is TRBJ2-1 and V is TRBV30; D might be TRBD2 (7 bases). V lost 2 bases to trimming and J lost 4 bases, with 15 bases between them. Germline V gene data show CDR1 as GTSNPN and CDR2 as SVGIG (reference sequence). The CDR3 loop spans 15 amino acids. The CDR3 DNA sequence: TGTGCCTGGAGTTCCAGGGGAGGGATATACAATGAGCAGTTCTTC. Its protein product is CAWSSRGGIYNEQFF.

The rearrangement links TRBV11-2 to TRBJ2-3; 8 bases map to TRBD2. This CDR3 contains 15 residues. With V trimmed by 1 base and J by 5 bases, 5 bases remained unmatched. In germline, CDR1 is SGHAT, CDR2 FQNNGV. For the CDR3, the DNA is TGTGCCAGCAGCTTAGGGCGGGAGGTAGAAGATACGCAGTATTTT. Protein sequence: CASSLGREVEDTQYF.

The CDR3 bases are TGTGCCAGCAGTTCACGTCTAGAAAGTTACGAGCAGTACTTC. Translated: CASSSRLESYEQYF. The chain employs TRBV27 and TRBJ2-7; the D is unclear. The CDR3 runs 14 residues. Germline CDR1 MNHEY, CDR2 SMNVEV (reference sequence). V lost 4 bases to trimming and J lost 4 bases, with 14 bases between them.

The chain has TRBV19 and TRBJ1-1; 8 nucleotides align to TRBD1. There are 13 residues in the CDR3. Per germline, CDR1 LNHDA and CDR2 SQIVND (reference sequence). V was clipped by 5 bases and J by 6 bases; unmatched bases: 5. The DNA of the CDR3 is TGTGCCAGTAGTTTACAGGGGGAGCCTGAAGCTTTCTTT. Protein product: CASSLQGEPEAFF.

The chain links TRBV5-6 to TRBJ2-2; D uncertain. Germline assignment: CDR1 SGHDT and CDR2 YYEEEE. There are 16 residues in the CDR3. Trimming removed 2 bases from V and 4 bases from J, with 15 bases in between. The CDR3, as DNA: TGTGCCAGCAGCTTTCGAGAGGTGCGATTCACCGGGGAGCTGTTTTTT. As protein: CASSFREVRFTGELFF.

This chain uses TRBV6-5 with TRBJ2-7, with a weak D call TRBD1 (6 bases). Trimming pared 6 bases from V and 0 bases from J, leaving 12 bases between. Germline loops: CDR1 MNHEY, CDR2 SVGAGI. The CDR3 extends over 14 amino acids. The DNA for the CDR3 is TGTGCCAGCAGGCTACAGGGAAGCTCCTACGAGCAGTACGTC. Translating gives CASRLQGSSYEQYV.

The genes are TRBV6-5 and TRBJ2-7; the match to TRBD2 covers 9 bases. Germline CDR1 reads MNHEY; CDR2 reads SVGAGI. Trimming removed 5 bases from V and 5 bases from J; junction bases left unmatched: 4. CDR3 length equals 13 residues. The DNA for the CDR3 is TGTGCCAGCAGTCGGCTAGCGGGGAACGAGCAGTACGTC. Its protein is CASSRLAGNEQYV.

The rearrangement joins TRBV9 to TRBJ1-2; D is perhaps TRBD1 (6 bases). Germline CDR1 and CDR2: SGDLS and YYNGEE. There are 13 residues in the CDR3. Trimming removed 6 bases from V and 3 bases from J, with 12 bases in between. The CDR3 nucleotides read TGTGCCAGCACCTCGGGACACCACTATGGCTACACCTTC. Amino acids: CASTSGHHYGYTF.

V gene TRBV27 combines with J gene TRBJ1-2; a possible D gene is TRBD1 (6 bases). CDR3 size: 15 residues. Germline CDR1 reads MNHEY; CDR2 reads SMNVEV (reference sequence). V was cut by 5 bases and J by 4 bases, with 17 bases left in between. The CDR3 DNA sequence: TGTGCCAGCAGTCCCTCCGGGGGGGGCGGCTATGGCTACACCTTC. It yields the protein CASSPSGGGGYGYTF.

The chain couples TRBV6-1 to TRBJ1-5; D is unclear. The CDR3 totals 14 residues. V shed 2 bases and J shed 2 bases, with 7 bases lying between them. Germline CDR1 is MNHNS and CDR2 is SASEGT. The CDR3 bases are TGTGCCAGCAGTGAATGGGCCCGCAATCAGCCCCAGCATTTT. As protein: CASSEWARNQPQHF.

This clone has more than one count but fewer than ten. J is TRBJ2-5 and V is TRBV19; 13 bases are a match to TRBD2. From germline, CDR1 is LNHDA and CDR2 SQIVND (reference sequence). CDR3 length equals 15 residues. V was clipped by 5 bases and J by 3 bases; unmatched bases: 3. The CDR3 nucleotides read TGTGCCAGTAGTTCGGGACTAGCGGGAAAAGAGACCCAGTACTTC. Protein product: CASSSGLAGKETQYF.

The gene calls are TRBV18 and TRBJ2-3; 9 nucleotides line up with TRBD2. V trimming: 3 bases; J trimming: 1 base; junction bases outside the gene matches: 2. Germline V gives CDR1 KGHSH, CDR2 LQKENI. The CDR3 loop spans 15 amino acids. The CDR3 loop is CASSPRTSGTDTQYF. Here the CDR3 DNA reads TGTGCCAGCTCACCCCGGACTAGCGGCACAGATACGCAGTATTTT.

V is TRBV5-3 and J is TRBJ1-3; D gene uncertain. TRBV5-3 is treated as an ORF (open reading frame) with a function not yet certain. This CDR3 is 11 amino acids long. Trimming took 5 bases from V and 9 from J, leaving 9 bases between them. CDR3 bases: TGTGCCAGAAGTTATACAAGCACCATATATTTT. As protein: CARSYTSTIYF.

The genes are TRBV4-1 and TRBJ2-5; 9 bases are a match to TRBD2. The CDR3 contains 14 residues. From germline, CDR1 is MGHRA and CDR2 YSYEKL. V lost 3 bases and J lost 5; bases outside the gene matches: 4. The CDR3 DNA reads TGCGCCAGCAGCCAGCGGGAGGGCCAGGAGACCCAGTACTTC. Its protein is CASSQREGQETQYF.

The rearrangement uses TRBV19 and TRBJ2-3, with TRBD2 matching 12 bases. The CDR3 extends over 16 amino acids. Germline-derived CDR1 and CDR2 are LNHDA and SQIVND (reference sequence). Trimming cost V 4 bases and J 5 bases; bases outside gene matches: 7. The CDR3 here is CASSTGLAGLGDTQYF. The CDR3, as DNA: TGTGCCAGTAGTACCGGACTAGCGGGATTGGGAGATACGCAGTATTTT.

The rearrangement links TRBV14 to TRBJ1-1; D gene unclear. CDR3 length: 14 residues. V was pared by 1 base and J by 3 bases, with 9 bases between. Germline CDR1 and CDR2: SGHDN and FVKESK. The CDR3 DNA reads TGTGCCAGCAGCCAAGGACGGGAATACACTGAAGCTTTCTTT. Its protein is CASSQGREYTEAFF.

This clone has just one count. This chain's CDR3 is CASSSTGNTEAFF. DNA for the CDR3: TGTGCCAGCAGCTCGACAGGGAACACTGAAGCTTTCTTT. This chain joins TRBV11-3 and TRBJ1-1; possibly TRBD1 for D (6 bases). Germline CDR1 is SGHNT and CDR2 is YENEEA. The CDR3 spans 13 residues. V lost 4 bases and J lost 1, with 7 bases in between. Variable domain in full (rest from reference TRBV11-3 and TRBJ1-1): EAGVVQSPRYKIIEKKQPVAFWCNPISGHNTLYWYLQNLGQGPELLIRYENEEAVDDSQLPKDRFSAERLKGVDSTLKIQPAELGDSAVYLCASSSTGNTEAFFGQGTRLTVV.

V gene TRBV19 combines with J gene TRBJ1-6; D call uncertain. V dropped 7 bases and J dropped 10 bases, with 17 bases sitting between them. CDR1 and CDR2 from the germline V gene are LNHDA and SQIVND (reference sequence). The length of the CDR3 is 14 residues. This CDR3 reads CASTPTGAQSPLHF. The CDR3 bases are TGTGCCAGTACCCCGACGGGAGCCCAATCACCCCTCCACTTT.